This T cell receptor beta chain was identified during a study of blood T cell repertoires in COVID-19. Study background: Researchers got acute and convalescent COVID-19 samples from the United States, Italy and Spain. Sample material is recorded as cDNA or gDNA derived from T cells, B-cell-depleted T cells, or PBMCs.

Germline CDR1 and CDR2: SGHVS and FQNEAQ. Germline trimming cut 5 bases from V and 1 base from J; bases unmatched to any gene: 3. This CDR3 comprises 15 residues. Methods used by the authors: Cell counts per sample came from amplifying reference gene primers. The method was immunoSEQ multiplex PCR; TCRdb's version includes in-frame clones alone and lacks a portion of them. V and J calls and clone size are copied from that table; D and trimming were computed from the DNA. The table includes roughly 120,000 clones, around 90% detected once. The rearrangement joins TRBV7-8 to TRBJ1-5; 9 bases align to TRBD1. The TCR comes from a human donor in a cohort sampled during active COVID-19. Sample: peripheral blood. The CDR3 loop reads CASSTGQGSNQPQHF. Here the CDR3 DNA reads TGTGCCAGCAGCACCGGACAGGGGAGCAATCAGCCCCAGCATTTT.